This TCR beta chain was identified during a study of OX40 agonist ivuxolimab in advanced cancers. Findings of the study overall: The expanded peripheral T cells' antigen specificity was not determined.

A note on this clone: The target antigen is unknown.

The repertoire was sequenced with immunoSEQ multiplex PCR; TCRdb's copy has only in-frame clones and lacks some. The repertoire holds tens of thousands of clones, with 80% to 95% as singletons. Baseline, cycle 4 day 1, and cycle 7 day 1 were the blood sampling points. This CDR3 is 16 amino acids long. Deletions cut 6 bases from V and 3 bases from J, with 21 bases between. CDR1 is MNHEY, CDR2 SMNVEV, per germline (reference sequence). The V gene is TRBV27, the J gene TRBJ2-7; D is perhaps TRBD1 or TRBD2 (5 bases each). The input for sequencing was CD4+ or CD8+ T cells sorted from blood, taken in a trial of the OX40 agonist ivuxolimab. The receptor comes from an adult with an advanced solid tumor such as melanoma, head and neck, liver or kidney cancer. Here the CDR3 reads CASSRSVGTLNYEQYF. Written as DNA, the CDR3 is TGTGCCAGCAGCCGTTCGGTGGGGACCCTGAACTACGAGCAGTACTTC.